This TCR beta chain came from a study of control samples from healthy donors and cancer patients. This clone came up a few times. Trimming shortened V by 3 bases and J by 6 bases, and 19 bases separated the two germline ends. The CDR3 is made up of 15 amino acids. Germline V lookup: CDR1 SGDLS, CDR2 YYNGEE. Sequencing used immunoSEQ multiplex PCR; TCRdb keeps in-frame clones, though not all of them. The table lists tens of thousands of clones, 80% to 90% of them singletons. This receptor was obtained from a woman aged 60-75 years with lung cancer. The chain carries TRBV9 and TRBJ2-7; D remains ambiguous. Sequencing was done on a sample of PBMCs. As DNA, the CDR3 is TGTGCCAGCAGCGAAGGTTCAGTTGTAGGTGCCGAGCAGTACTTC. It is translated as CASSEGSVVGAEQYF.